Presented here are 20 T cell receptor beta chains from one specimen sequenced in a study of cytomegalovirus exposure and HLA in healthy donors. Primers included in the PCR were 60 Vbeta and 13 Jbeta primers. The protocol was immunoSEQ multiplex PCR, while the TCRdb copy is restricted to in-frame clones and leaves out a portion. The profile shows nearly 300,000 clones, roughly 88% of them singletons. Sequences were obtained from PBMCs. The receptors derive from a man in his forties in good health and CMV-seropositive.

The chain couples TRBV5-4 to TRBJ2-7; D is perhaps TRBD2 (6 bases). The CDR3 is 13 amino acids. Trimming cost V 4 bases and J 0 bases, with 8 bases left between them. From germline, CDR1 is SGHNT and CDR2 YYREEE (reference sequence). In DNA, the CDR3 is TGTGCCAGCAGCGGAGGGAGCTCCTACGAGCAGTACTTC. It specifies CASSGGSSYEQYF.

V and J are TRBV11-3 and TRBJ2-5; D may be TRBD1 (6 bases). Germline V gene sequence: CDR1 SGHNT, CDR2 YENEEA. V was clipped by 8 bases and J by 5 bases, with 15 bases between them. This CDR3 spans 13 amino acids. CDR3: CASGQGYAETQYF. The CDR3, as DNA: TGTGCCAGCGGCCAGGGGTATGCGGAGACCCAGTACTTC.

The CDR3 loop is CASSSAGPSYNEQFF. CDR3 bases: TGTGCCAGCAGCTCAGCGGGGCCTTCCTACAATGAGCAGTTCTTC. The rearrangement uses TRBV7-9 and TRBJ2-1, with 7 positions matching TRBD2. The germline V gene encodes CDR1 SEHNR and CDR2 FQNEAQ (reference sequence). This CDR3 is 15 amino acids long. V lost 4 bases and J lost 1; bases outside the gene matches: 4.

The chain joins TRBV6-1 to TRBJ1-2; TRBD1 matches 8 bases. V was pared by 8 bases and J by 3 bases, with 2 bases of the junction left unmatched. Germline V CDR1 and CDR2: MNHNS, SASEGT. This CDR3 contains 12 residues. CDR3 in DNA: TGTGCCAGCGAGGGACAGGACTATGGCTACACCTTC. It yields the protein CASEGQDYGYTF.

CDR3 sequence: CASSQDREGPDGQFF. Here the CDR3 DNA reads TGCGCCAGCAGCCAAGACCGGGAGGGCCCGGATGGGCAGTTCTTC. The chain links TRBV4-3 to TRBJ2-1, with 8 bases matching TRBD2. Germline V gives CDR1 LGHNA, CDR2 YSLEER. The CDR3 consists of 15 residues. Trimming cost V 0 bases and J 12 bases; bases outside gene matches: 10.

The chain is built from TRBV4-3 and TRBJ2-3, with TRBD1 identical over 9 bases. V dropped 0 bases and J dropped 2; count of bases not matched to a gene: 6. The CDR3 contains 17 residues. The germline V gene encodes CDR1 LGHNA and CDR2 YSLEER. For the CDR3, the DNA is TGCGCCAGCAGCCAAGATAGGGGGACAGGGTACACAGATACGCAGTATTTT. Protein: CASSQDRGTGYTDTQYF.

The V gene is TRBV19, the J gene TRBJ2-1; possible D gene TRBD1, 5 bases. Deletions cut 4 bases from V and 8 bases from J, with 12 bases between. The germline CDR1 and CDR2 sequences are LNHDA and SQIVND (reference sequence). This CDR3 contains 13 residues. In DNA, the CDR3 is TGTGCCAGTAGTAGGGTCAGGGCGGATGAGCAGTTCTTC. This sequence encodes CASSRVRADEQFF. Full variable domain (outside the CDR3, taken from reference TRBV19 and TRBJ2-1): DGGITQSPKYLFRKEGQNVTLSCEQNLNHDAMYWYRQDPGQGLRLIYYSQIVNDFQKGDIAEGYSVSREKKESFPLTVTSAQKNPTAFYLCASSRVRADEQFFGPGTRLTVL.

This chain joins TRBV19 and TRBJ2-7, with unresolved D. The CDR3 is made up of 12 amino acids. Deletions cut 5 bases from V and 2 bases from J, with 7 bases between. Germline-derived CDR1 and CDR2 are LNHDA and SQIVND (reference sequence). CDR3 DNA: TGTGCCAGTAGTTCAGTGCCCTACGAGCAGTACTTC. It specifies CASSSVPYEQYF.

The chain couples TRBV11-2 to TRBJ1-1, with 9 positions matching TRBD1. The CDR3 sequence is 14 residues long. V gave up 7 bases and J gave up 3 bases; unmatched junction bases: 6. Germline CDR1 and CDR2: SGHAT and FQNNGV. CDR3 region: CASTKQGAYTEAFF. CDR3 in DNA: TGTGCCAGCACCAAACAGGGGGCTTACACTGAAGCTTTCTTT.

The CDR3 region is CASRSGDADTQYF. The CDR3 coding sequence is TGTGCCAGCAGGTCAGGCGACGCAGATACGCAGTATTTT. This chain uses TRBV7-9 with TRBJ2-3; unclear D gene. Looked up from germline, CDR1 is SEHNR and CDR2 is FQNEAQ (reference sequence). CDR3 length equals 13 residues. Trimming cost V 6 bases and J 4 bases, with 11 bases left between them.

The chain couples TRBV7-9 to TRBJ1-5, with 11 bases aligning to TRBD1. The CDR3 loop spans 15 amino acids. V trimming: 5 bases; J trimming: 6 bases; junction bases outside the gene matches: 6. In germline, CDR1 is SEHNR, CDR2 FQNEAQ (reference sequence). In DNA, the CDR3 is TGTGCCAGCAGCCGGACAGGGGGCTCTCGTCAGCCCCAGCATTTT. Translated, it gives CASSRTGGSRQPQHF.

As to this clone: A junction end diverges from the germline sequence, so it may reflect a read error. The chain joins TRBV7-7 to TRBJ1-1; 7 bases agree with TRBD1. The germline CDR1 and CDR2 sequences are SSHAT and FNYEAQ (reference sequence). The length of the CDR3 is 13 residues. Here the CDR3 DNA reads TGTGCTAGCAGCTTCGACAGGGACACTGAAGCTTTCTTT. Encoded protein: CASSFDRDTEAFF.

The sample holds one count of this clone. The genes are TRBV7-3 and TRBJ2-1; 12 bases fit TRBD2. The CDR3 covers 13 residues. The germline V gene has CDR1 SGHTA and CDR2 FQGTGA. V shed 6 bases and J 9 bases; nucleotides not matched to a gene: 3. The DNA for the CDR3 is TGTGCCAGCAGTACGGGACTAGCGGGTGAGCAGTTCTTC. It codes for CASSTGLAGEQFF.

The J gene is TRBJ1-2, the V gene TRBV29-1, with TRBD1 matching over 7 bases. J gave up 4 bases and V 2 bases, and 10 bases lay outside the gene matches. Germline V CDR1 and CDR2: SQVTM, ANQGSEA. This CDR3 spans 15 amino acids. CDR3 in amino acids: CSVESYRGMVYGYTF. For the CDR3, the DNA is TGCAGCGTTGAATCCTACAGGGGTATGGTCTATGGCTACACCTTC. Drawing the rest from reference TRBV29-1 and TRBJ1-2, the complete variable domain is SAVISQKPSRDICQRGTSLTIQCQVDSQVTMMFWYRQQPGQSLTLIATANQGSEATYESGFVIDKFPISRPNLTFSTLTVSNMSPEDSSIYLCSVESYRGMVYGYTFGSGTRLTVV.

V gene TRBV5-4 combines with J gene TRBJ2-5; D perhaps matches TRBD2 (6 bases). Per the germline V gene, CDR1 is SGHNT and CDR2 is YYREEE (reference sequence). The germline V and J ends were trimmed by 1 base and 5 bases, with 12 bases remaining between them. CDR3 length: 14 amino acids. The CDR3 reads CASSLSGVAETQYF. In DNA form, the CDR3 reads TGTGCCAGCAGCTTGTCGGGAGTGGCGGAGACCCAGTACTTC.

The chain links TRBV18 to TRBJ2-5, with 8 nucleotides matching TRBD1. The CDR3 length is 14 residues. Germline assignment: CDR1 KGHSH and CDR2 LQKENI. J was trimmed by 2 bases and V by 1 base; bases with no gene match: 0. The CDR3 spells CASSPRTGQETQYF. The CDR3 DNA follows: TGTGCCAGCTCACCACGGACAGGGCAAGAGACCCAGTACTTC.

The chain carries TRBV9 and TRBJ2-7; 10 positions match TRBD1. Germline V lookup: CDR1 SGDLS, CDR2 YYNGEE. The CDR3 is made up of 17 amino acids. V was clipped by 3 bases and J by 7 bases; unmatched bases: 16. This CDR3 is CASSASLGDRGPREQYF. Written as DNA, the CDR3 is TGTGCCAGCAGCGCGAGCCTAGGAGACAGGGGGCCAAGAGAGCAGTACTTC.

The rearrangement links TRBV5-4 to TRBJ2-5; D possibly corresponds to TRBD2 (6 bases). CDR1 is SGHNT, CDR2 YYREEE, per germline (reference sequence). The V gene lost 3 bases and the J gene lost 5 bases, with 17 bases spanning the gap. This CDR3 is built from 15 residues. The CDR3 loop reads CASSSAGNLMETQYF. The CDR3 nucleotides read TGTGCCAGCAGCTCGGCGGGAAATCTGATGGAGACCCAGTACTTC. Complete variable domain (other parts from reference TRBV5-4 and TRBJ2-5): ETGVTQSPTHLIKTRGQQVTLRCSSQSGHNTVSWYQQALGQGPQFIFQYYREEENGRGNFPPRFSGLQFPNYSSELNVNALELDDSALYLCASSSAGNLMETQYFGPGTRLLVL.

The gene calls are TRBV29-1 and TRBJ2-3, with D maybe TRBD1 (6 bases). The CDR3 is 15 amino acids. CDR1 and CDR2 from the germline V gene are SQVTM and ANQGSEA. The V gene lost 6 bases and the J gene lost 0 bases, with 16 bases spanning the gap. DNA of the CDR3: TGCAGCGTGCTGGGGGCCAGACTTAGCACAGATACGCAGTATTTT. Amino acids: CSVLGARLSTDTQYF.

The gene calls are TRBV4-3 and TRBJ1-3; TRBD1 is a possible D gene (6 bases). Germline loops: CDR1 LGHNA, CDR2 YSLEER. V was cut by 2 bases and J by 0 bases, with 11 bases left in between. This CDR3 is 16 amino acids long. The CDR3 is CASSQFTGSSGNTIYF. In DNA form, the CDR3 reads TGCGCCAGCAGCCAATTTACAGGGTCCTCTGGAAACACCATATATTTT.